This T cell receptor (beta chain) was retrieved from a study of blood T cell repertoires in COVID-19. Under the authors' procedure: Amplification of reference gene primers was used by the study to estimate nucleated cell counts. The table came from immunoSEQ multiplex PCR; TCRdb's copy has only in-frame clones and leaves some out. V and J calls and clone size follow that table, whereas D and trimming were derived from the DNA. The repertoire holds tens of thousands of clones, roughly 80% seen once, with less than 65% in the top ten. The germline CDR1 and CDR2 sequences are SGDLS and YYNGEE. The CDR3 has 16 amino acids. V was clipped by 4 bases and J by 2 bases, with 16 bases between them. This clone was seen just once.

The chain couples TRBV9 to TRBJ2-1, with D possibly being TRBD2 (6 bases). The source material was peripheral blood. The receptor's source is a man aged 50-60 years with active or convalescent COVID-19. CDR3 nucleotides: TGTGCCAGCAGCCCTCCTATTAGCGGCCCCTACAATGAGCAGTTCTTC. This translates into CASSPPISGPYNEQFF. The whole variable domain, filled in from reference TRBV9 and TRBJ2-1, reads DSGVTQTPKHLITATGQRVTLRCSPRSGDLSVYWYQQSLDQGLQFLIQYYNGEERAKGNILERFSAQQFPDLHSELNLSSLELGDSALYFCASSPPISGPYNEQFFGPGTRLTVL.